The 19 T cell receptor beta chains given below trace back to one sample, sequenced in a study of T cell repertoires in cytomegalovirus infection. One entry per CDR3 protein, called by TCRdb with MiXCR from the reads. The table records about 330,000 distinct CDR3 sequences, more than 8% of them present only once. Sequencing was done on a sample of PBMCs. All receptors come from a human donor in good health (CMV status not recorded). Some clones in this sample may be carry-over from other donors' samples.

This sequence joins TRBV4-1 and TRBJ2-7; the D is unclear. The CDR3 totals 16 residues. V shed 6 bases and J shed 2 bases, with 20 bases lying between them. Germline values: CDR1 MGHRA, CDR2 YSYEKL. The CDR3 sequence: CASSFRSESYPYEQYF. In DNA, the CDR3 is TGCGCCAGCAGTTTCCGGTCGGAGAGCTACCCCTACGAGCAGTACTTC.

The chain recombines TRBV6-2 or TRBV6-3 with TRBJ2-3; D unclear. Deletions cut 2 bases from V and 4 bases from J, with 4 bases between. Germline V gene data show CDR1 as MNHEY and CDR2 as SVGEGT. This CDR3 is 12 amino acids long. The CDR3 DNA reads TGTGCCAGCAGTTACCATTCAGATACGCAGTATTTT. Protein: CASSYHSDTQYF.

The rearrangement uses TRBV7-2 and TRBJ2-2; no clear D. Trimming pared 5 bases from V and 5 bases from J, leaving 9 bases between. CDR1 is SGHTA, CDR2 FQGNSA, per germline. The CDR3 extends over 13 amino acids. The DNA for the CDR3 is TGTGCCAGCAGCCTCGACTGGACCGGGGAGCTGTTTTTT. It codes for CASSLDWTGELFF.

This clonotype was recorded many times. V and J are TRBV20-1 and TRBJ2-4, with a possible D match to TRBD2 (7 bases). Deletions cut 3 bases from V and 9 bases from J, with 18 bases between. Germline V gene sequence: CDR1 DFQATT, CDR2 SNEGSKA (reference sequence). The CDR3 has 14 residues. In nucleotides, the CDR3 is TGCAGTGCTAGTCCGGGGGGCAGGGTTCCCATTCAGTACTTC. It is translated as CSASPGGRVPIQYF.

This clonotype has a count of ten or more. The CDR3 sequence is CASSFRLGPDTQYF. The DNA for the CDR3 is TGTGCCAGCAGCTTTCGATTGGGCCCAGATACGCAGTATTTT. The chain carries TRBV7-2 and TRBJ2-3; D is uncertain. The V gene lost 3 bases and the J gene lost 4 bases, with 11 bases spanning the gap. Germline V gene lookup returns CDR1 SGHTA and CDR2 FQGNSA. There are 14 residues in the CDR3.

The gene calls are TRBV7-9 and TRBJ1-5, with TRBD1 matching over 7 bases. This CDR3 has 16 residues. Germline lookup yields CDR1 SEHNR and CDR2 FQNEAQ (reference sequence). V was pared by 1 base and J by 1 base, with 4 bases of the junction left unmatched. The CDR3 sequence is CASSLVSGGSNQPQHF. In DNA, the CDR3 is TGTGCCAGCAGCTTAGTGTCAGGGGGGAGCAATCAGCCCCAGCATTTT.

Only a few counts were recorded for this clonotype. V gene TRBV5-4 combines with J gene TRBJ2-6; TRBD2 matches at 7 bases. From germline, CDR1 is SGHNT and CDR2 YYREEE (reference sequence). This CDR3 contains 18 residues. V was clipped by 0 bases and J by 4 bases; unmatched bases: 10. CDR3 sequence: CASSLAGLVAPGANVLTF. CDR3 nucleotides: TGTGCCAGCAGCTTGGCAGGACTAGTGGCCCCCGGGGCCAACGTCCTGACTTTC.

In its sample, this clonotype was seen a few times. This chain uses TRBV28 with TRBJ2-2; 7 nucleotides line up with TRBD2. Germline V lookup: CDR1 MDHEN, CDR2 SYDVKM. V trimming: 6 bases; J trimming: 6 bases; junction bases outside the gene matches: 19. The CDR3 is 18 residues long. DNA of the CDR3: TGTGCCAGCAGCTCATACCTAGGCGGGAGAGAAGGGGCCGGGGAGCTGTTTTTT. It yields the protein CASSSYLGGREGAGELFF.

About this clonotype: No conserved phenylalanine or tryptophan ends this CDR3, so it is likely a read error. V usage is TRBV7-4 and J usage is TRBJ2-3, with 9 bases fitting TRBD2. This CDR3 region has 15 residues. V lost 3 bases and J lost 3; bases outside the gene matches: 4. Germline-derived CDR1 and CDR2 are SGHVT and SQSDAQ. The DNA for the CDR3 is TGTGCCAGCAGCTTGACTAGCGGAGTTACAGATACGCAGTATATT. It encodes CASSLTSGVTDTQYI.

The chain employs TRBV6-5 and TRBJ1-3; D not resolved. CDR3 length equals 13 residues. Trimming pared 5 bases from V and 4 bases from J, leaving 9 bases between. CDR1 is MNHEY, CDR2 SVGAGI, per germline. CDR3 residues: CASSRGPGNTIYF. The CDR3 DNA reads TGTGCCAGCAGTCGTGGCCCGGGAAACACCATATATTTT.

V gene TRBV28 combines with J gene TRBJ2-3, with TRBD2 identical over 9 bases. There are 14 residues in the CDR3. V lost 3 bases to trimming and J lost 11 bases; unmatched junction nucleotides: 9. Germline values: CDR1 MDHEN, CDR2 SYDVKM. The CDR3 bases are TGTGCCAGCAGTTTCCACCTTAGCGGGAGCGGGCAGTATTTT. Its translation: CASSFHLSGSGQYF. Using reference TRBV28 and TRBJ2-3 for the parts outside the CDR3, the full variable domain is DVKVTQSSRYLVKRTGEKVFLECVQDMDHENMFWYRQDPGLGLRLIYFSYDVKMKEKGDIPEGYSVSREKKERFSLILESASTNQTSMYLCASSFHLSGSGQYFGPGTRLTVL.

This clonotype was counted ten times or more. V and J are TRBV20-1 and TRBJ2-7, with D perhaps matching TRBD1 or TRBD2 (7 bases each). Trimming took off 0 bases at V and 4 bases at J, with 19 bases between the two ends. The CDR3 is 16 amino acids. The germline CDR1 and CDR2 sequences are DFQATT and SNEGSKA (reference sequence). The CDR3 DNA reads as TGCAGTGCTAGAGATATCGCGGCAGGGGGGGGTTACGAGCAGTACTTC. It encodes CSARDIAAGGGYEQYF.

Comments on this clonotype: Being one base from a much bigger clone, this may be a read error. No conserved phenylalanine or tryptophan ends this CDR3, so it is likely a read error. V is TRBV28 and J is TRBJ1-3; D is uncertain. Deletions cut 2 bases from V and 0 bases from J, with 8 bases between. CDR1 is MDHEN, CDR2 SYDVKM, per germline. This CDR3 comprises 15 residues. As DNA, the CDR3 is TGTGCCAGCAGTTTACTTGGAGTCTCTGGAAACACCATATATTAT. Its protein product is CASSLLGVSGNTIYY.

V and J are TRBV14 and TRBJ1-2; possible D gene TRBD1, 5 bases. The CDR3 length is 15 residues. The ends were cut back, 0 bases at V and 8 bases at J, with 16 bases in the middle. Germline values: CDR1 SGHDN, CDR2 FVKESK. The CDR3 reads CASSQERSRWDGYTF. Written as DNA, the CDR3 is TGTGCCAGCAGCCAAGAGAGGTCCAGGTGGGACGGCTACACCTTC.

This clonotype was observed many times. The CDR3 DNA reads as TGTGCCAGCAGCTCTGCTGGATTTCAAAAGGAAGGCTACACCTTC. The encoded protein is CASSSAGFQKEGYTF. The J gene is TRBJ1-2, the V gene TRBV7-2; D ambiguous. The CDR3 sequence is 15 residues long. CDR1 is SGHTA, CDR2 FQGNSA, per germline. Deletions cut 4 bases from V and 8 bases from J, with 20 bases between. Full variable domain (rest looked up from reference TRBV7-2 and TRBJ1-2): GAGVSQSPSNKVTEKGKDVELRCDPISGHTALYWYRQSLGQGLEFLIYFQGNSAPDKSGLPSDRFSAERTGGSVSTLTIQRTQQEDSAVYLCASSSAGFQKEGYTFGSGTRLTVV.

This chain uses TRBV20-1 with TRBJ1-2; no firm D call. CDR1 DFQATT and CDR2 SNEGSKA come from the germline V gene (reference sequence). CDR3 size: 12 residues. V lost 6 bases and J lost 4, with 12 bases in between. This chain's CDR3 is CSALREPYGYTF. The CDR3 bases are TGCAGTGCCCTTAGGGAGCCCTATGGCTACACCTTC.

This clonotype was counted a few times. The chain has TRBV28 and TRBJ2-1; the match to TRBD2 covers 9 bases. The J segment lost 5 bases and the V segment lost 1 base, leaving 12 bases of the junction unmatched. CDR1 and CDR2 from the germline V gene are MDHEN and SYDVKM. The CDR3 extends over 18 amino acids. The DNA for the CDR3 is TGTGCCAGCAGTTTATTCGGCCGTCTTCTAGCGGGAAACAATGAGCAGTTCTTC. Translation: CASSLFGRLLAGNNEQFF.

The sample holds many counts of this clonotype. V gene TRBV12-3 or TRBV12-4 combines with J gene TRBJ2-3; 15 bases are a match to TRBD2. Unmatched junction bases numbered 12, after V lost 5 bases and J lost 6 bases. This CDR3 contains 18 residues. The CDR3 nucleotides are TGTGCCAGCAGTCACAACCCGTGGACTAGCGGGAGGGCGGATACGCAGTATTTT. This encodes CASSHNPWTSGRADTQYF.

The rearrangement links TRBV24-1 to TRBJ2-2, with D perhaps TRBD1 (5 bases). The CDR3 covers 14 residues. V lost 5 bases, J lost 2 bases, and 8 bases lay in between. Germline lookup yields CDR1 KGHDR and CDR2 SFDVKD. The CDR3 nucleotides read TGTGCCACCAGTGGACAGAGAAACACCGGGGAGCTGTTTTTT. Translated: CATSGQRNTGELFF.